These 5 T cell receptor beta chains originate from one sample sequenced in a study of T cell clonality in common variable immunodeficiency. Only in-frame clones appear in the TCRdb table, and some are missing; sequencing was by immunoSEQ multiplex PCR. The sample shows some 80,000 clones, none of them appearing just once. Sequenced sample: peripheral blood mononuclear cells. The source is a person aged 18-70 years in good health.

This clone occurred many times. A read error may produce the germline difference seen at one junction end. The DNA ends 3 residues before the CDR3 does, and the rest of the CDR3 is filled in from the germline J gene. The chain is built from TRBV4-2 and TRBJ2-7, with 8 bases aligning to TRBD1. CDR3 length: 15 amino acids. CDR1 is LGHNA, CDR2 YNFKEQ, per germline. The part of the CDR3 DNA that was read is TGCGCCAGCAGCCAGGTAGGACAGGGCTTGCTCGAG. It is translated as CASSQVGQGLLE. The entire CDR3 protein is CASSQVGQGLLEQYF.

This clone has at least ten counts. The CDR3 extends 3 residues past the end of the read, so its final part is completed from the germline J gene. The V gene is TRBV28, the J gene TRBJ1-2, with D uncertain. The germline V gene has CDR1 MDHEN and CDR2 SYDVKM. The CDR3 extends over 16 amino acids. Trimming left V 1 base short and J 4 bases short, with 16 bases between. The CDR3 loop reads CASSLLGGSHAYGYTF. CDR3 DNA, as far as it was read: TGTGCCAGCAGTTTATTAGGCGGCAGCCATGCCTATGGC.

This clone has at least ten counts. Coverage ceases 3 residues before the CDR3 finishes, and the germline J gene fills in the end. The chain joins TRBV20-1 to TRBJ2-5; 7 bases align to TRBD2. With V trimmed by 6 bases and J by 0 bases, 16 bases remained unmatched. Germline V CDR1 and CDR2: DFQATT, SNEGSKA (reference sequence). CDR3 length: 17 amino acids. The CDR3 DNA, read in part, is TGCAGTGCCGACGAACCCAGACGGGGGGTGGACCAAGAGACC. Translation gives CSADEPRRGVDQET. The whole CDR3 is CSADEPRRGVDQETQYF.

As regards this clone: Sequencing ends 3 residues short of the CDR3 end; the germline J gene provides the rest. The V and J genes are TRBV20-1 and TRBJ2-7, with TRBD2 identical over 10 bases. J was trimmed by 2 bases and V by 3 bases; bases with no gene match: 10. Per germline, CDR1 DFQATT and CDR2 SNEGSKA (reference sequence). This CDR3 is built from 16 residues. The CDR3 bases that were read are TGCAGTGCTAGGTTGGTTGGACTAGCGGATCCCTACGAG. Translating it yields CSARLVGLADPYE. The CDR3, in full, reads CSARLVGLADPYEQYF.

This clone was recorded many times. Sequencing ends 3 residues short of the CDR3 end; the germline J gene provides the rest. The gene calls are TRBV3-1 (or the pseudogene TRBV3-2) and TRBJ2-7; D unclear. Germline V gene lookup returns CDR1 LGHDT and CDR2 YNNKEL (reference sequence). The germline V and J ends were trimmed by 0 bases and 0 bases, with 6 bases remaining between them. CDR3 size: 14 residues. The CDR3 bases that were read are TGTGCCAGCAGCCAAGAGAGACACTCCTACGAG. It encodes CASSQERHSYE. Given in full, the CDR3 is CASSQERHSYEQYF.